This TCR beta chain was identified in a study of tumor and adjacent non-tumor tissue in lung cancer. Findings and limits, study-wide: TCR diversity was significantly greater in tumor than normal lung tissue.

Ten or more counts support this clonotype. What it binds is unknown. No cell sorting was done before RNA was extracted from the tissue. A modified ARM-PCR protocol with three rounds of nested PCR amplified TCRbeta. TCRdb redid the calling of the multiplex PCR reads with MiXCR, one entry per CDR3 protein. The sample has some 90,000 distinct CDR3 sequences, approximately 57% seen once; the top ten hold over 12%. The CDR3 length is 13 residues. V lost 6 bases, J lost 5 bases, and 12 bases lay in between. The germline V gene encodes CDR1 KGHDR and CDR2 SFDVKD. The chain joins TRBV24-1 to TRBJ2-5, with no clear D. The sequence was obtained from a man aged 70 or older with non-small cell lung cancer. Specimen: lung tumor tissue. The CDR3 coding sequence is TGTGCCACCAGTCTGACCGCTGGCGAGACCCAGTACTTC. As protein: CATSLTAGETQYF.